The sequence of this T cell receptor beta chain was determined in a study of low-dose radiotherapy and immunotherapy resistance in tumors. Study overall: Over 26 weeks, cohort 2 got 1 Gy every two weeks, reaching 13 Gy.

Time point defined: before trial treatment. Patients qualified if they had advanced solid tumors that lacked tumor-infiltrating lymphocytes. Gene-specific TRAV and TRBV primers were used for first-strand cDNA, covering alpha and beta chains. Over approximately 20 PCR cycles, TCRs were amplified from a constant-region primer and V-primer adapter. The authors amplified isolated mRNA by in vitro transcription. One entry per CDR3 protein, called by TCRdb with MiXCR from the reads. This table has approximately 70,000 distinct CDR3 sequences, around 32% appearing once. The germline V gene has CDR1 MNHNY and CDR2 SVGAGI (reference sequence). The V end lost 5 bases, the J end lost 4 bases, and 11 bases lay between the germline ends. The CDR3 has 13 residues. This clonotype has at least ten counts.

The chain is built from TRBV6-6 and TRBJ1-1; D ambiguous. The specimen comprised PBMCs, sampled before treatment. This clonotype originated in a female donor with ovarian cancer. The CDR3, as DNA: TGTGCCAGCAGTCTTACCGACGTCACTGAAGCTTTCTTT. This gives the protein CASSLTDVTEAFF.